Detailed here is one T cell receptor (beta chain). Its antigen remains unknown. Trimming removed 0 bases at V and 4 bases at J, with 8 bases between. From germline, CDR1 is SGDLS and CDR2 YYNGEE. CDR3 length: 13 amino acids. Every bit of the isolated RNA underwent reverse transcription, so sequencing read expressed TCRB transcripts. Produced via immunoSEQ multiplex PCR; TCRdb's table is partial and in-frame only. The repertoire consists of about 930,000 clones, with roughly 17% occurring once and the leading ten covering around 0.02%. The sample is drawn from a study of beta chain features in type 1 diabetes. For the study at large: Summed over all samples, the examined sorted cells came to roughly 110,000,000. Findings and caveats of the study: Relative to healthy donors, patients appeared to have naive, central memory and Treg TCRB repertoires that were more similar. Equally in patients and controls, PCR might preferentially amplify shorter templates.

Cells sorted by CD45RO/CCR7/CD25/CD127/CD95/CD27 comprised CD4+ naive, central memory, regulatory and stem cell-like memory cells. This chain links TRBV9 with TRBJ2-7; no clear D. The source of this sequence is a woman in her late teens or twenties in good health. Sequencing was carried out using naive CD4+ T cells from blood. The DNA for the CDR3 is TGTGCCAGCAGCGTAGATCTCAGTTACGAGCAGTACTTC. Protein product: CASSVDLSYEQYF.